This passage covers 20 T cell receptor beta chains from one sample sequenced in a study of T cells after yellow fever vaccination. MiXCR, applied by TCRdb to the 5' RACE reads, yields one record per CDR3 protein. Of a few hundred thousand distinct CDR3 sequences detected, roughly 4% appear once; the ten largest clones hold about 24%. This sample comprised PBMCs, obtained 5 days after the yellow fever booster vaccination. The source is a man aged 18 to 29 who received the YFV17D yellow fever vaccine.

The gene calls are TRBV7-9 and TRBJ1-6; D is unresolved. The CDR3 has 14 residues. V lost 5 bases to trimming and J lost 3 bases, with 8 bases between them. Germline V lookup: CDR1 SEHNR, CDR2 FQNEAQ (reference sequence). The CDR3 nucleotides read TGTGCCAGCAGCGGGCAGGACTATAATTCACCCCTCCACTTT. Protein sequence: CASSGQDYNSPLHF. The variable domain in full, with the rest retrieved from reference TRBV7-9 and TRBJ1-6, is DTGVSQNPRHKITKRGQNVTFRCDPISEHNRLYWYRQTLGQGPEFLTYFQNEAQLEKSRLLSDRFSAERPKGSFSTLEIQRTEQGDSAMYLCASSGQDYNSPLHFGNGTRLTVT.

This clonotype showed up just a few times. The CDR3: CASTRTSGGYNEQFF. The DNA for the CDR3 is TGTGCCAGTACCAGGACTAGTGGGGGGTACAATGAGCAGTTCTTC. J is TRBJ2-1 and V is TRBV19, with 7 nucleotides matching TRBD2. CDR3 length: 15 amino acids. V was pared by 7 bases and J by 4 bases, with 10 bases of the junction left unmatched. CDR1 LNHDA and CDR2 SQIVND come from the germline V gene (reference sequence).

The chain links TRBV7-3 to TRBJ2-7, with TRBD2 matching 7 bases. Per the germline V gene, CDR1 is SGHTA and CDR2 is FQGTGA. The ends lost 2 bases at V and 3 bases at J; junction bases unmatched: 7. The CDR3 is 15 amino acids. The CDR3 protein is CASSLAMGGNYEQYF. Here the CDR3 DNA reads TGTGCCAGCAGCTTAGCCATGGGGGGGAACTACGAGCAGTACTTC.

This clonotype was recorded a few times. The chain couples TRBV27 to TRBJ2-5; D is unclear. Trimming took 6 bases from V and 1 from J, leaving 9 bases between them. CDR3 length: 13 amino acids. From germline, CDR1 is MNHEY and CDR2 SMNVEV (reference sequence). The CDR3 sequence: CASRLTLQETQYF. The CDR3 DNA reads TGTGCCAGCAGACTAACCCTCCAAGAGACCCAGTACTTC.

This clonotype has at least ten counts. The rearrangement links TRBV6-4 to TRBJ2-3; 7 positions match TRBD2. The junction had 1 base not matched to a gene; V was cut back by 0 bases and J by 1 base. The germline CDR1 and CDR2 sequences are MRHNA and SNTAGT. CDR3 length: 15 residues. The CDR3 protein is CASSDSSGGTDTQYF. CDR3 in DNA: TGTGCCAGCAGTGACTCGAGCGGGGGCACAGATACGCAGTATTTT.

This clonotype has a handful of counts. This CDR3 is CASRTSLWTGELFF. The CDR3 nucleotides read TGCGCCAGCCGCACTAGCCTTTGGACCGGGGAGCTGTTTTTT. The chain couples TRBV4-1 to TRBJ2-2, with a possible D match to TRBD2 (6 bases). Trimming took 8 bases from V and 5 from J, leaving 15 bases between them. In germline, CDR1 is MGHRA, CDR2 YSYEKL. CDR3 length: 14 amino acids.

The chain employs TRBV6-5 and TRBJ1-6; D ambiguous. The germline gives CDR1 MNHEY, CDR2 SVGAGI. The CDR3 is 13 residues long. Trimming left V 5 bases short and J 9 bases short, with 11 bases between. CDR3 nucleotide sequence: TGTGCCAGCAGTCCCCAGGATAGTTCACCCCTCCACTTT. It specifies CASSPQDSSPLHF.

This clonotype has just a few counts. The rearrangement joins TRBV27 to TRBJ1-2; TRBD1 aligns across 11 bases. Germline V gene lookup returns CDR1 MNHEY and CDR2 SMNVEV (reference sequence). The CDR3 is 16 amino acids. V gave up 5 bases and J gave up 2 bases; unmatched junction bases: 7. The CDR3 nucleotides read TGTGCCAGCAGTACCGGGACAGGGGGGATGAACTATGGCTACACCTTC. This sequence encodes CASSTGTGGMNYGYTF.

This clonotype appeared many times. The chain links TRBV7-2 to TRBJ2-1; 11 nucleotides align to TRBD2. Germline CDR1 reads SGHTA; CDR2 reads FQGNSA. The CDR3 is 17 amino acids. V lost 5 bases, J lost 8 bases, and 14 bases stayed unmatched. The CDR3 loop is CASSKDNSGGAEDEQFF. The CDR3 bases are TGTGCCAGCAGCAAAGACAATAGCGGGGGGGCTGAAGATGAGCAGTTCTTC. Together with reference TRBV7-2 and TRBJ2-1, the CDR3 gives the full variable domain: GAGVSQSPSNKVTEKGKDVELRCDPISGHTALYWYRQSLGQGLEFLIYFQGNSAPDKSGLPSDRFSAERTGGSVSTLTIQRTQQEDSAVYLCASSKDNSGGAEDEQFFGPGTRLTVL.

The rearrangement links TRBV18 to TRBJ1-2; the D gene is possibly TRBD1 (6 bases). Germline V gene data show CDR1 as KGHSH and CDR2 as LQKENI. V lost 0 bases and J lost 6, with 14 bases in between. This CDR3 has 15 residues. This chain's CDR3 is CASSPPMDRADGYTF. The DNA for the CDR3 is TGTGCCAGCTCACCACCTATGGACAGAGCCGATGGCTACACCTTC.

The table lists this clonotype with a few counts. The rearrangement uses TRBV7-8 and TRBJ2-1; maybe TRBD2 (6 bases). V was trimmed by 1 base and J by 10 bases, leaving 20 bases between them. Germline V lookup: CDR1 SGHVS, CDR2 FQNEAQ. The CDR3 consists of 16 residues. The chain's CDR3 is CASSLGRDSLFLEQFF. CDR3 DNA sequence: TGTGCCAGCAGCTTAGGTCGGGACTCCCTGTTTCTGGAGCAGTTCTTC.

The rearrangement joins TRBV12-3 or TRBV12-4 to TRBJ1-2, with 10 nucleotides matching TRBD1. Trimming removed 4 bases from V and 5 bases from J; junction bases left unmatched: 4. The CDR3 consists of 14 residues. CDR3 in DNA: TGTGCCAGCAGTTGGACAGGGGGAGGTTATGGCTACACCTTC. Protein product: CASSWTGGGYGYTF.

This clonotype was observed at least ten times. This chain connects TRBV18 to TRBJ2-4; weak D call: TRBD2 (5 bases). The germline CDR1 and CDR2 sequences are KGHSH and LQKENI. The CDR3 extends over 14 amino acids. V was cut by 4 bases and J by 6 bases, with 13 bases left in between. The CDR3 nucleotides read TGTGCCAGCTCACTGCCGGGATACCCAAACATTCAGTACTTC. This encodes CASSLPGYPNIQYF. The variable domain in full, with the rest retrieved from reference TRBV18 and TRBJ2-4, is NAGVMQNPRHLVRRRGQEARLRCSPMKGHSHVYWYRQLPEEGLKFMVYLQKENIIDESGMPKERFSAEFPKEGPSILRIQQVVRGDSAAYFCASSLPGYPNIQYFGAGTRLSVL.

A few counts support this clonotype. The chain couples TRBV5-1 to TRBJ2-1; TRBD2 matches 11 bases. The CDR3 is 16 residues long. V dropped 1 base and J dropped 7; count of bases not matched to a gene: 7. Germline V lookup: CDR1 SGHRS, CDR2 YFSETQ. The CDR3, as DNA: TGCGCCAGCAGCTTGTCCCTAGCGGGGGGTGCGAATGAGCAGTTCTTC. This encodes CASSLSLAGGANEQFF.

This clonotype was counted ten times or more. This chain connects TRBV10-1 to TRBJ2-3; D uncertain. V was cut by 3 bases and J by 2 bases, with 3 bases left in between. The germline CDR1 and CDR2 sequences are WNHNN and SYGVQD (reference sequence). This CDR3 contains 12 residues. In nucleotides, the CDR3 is TGCGCCAGCAGTGATTTCACAGATACGCAGTATTTT. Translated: CASSDFTDTQYF.

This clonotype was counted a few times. CDR3 sequence (DNA): TGTGCCAGCAGATTGCAGGGAACAATCCCCTCTTATGGCTACACCTTC. Translated, it gives CASRLQGTIPSYGYTF. This chain joins TRBV12-3 or TRBV12-4 and TRBJ1-2; D is perhaps TRBD1 (5 bases). V was shortened by 6 bases and J by 5 bases, with 22 bases between the two germline ends. The CDR3 length is 16 residues.

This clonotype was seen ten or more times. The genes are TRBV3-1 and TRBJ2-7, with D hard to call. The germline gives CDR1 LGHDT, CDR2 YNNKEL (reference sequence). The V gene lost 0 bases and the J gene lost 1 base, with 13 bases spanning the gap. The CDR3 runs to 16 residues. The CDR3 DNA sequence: TGTGCCAGCAGCCAAGATCTCCGCCGGCCTTCCTACGAGCAGTACTTC. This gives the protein CASSQDLRRPSYEQYF.

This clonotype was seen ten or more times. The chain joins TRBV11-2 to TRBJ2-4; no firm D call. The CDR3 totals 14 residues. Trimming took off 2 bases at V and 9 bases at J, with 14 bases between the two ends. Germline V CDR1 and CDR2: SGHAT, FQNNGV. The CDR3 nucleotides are TGTGCCAGCAGCTTAATGGGTACGGTGGCCATTCAGTACTTC. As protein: CASSLMGTVAIQYF.

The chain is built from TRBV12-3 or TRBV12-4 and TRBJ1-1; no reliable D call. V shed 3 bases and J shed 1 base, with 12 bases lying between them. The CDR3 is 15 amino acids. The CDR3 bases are TGTGCCAGCAGTTTTAGCCGGGCGGGGAACACTGAAGCTTTCTTT. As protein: CASSFSRAGNTEAFF.

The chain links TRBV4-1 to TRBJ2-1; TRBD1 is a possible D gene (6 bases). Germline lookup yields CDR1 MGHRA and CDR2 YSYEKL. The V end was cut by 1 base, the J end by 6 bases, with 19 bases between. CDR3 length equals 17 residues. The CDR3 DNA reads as TGCGCCAGCAGCCAAGGTCAAGGCAGGGGAATCAGCAATGAGCAGTTCTTC. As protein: CASSQGQGRGISNEQFF.